The 22 T cell receptor beta chains given below trace back to one sample, sequenced in a study of blood T cell repertoires in COVID-19. Here immunoSEQ multiplex PCR was the method, and the copy in TCRdb shows in-frame clones only, minus some. The data contain roughly 500,000 clones, about nine tenths of them singletons. Sequencing was done on a sample of PBMCs or T cells enriched from blood (not recorded which). These receptors originate from a woman aged 55-75 years who had recovered from COVID-19.

The rearrangement links TRBV5-1 to TRBJ1-2; D perhaps matches TRBD1 (5 bases). This CDR3 has 15 amino acids. Trimming shortened V by 3 bases and J by 4 bases, and 16 bases separated the two germline ends. Per germline, CDR1 SGHRS and CDR2 YFSETQ. The CDR3: CASSSSSPGSYGYTF. The DNA for the CDR3 is TGCGCCAGCAGCTCGTCGTCCCCAGGGTCCTATGGCTACACCTTC. Looking up the rest from reference TRBV5-1 and TRBJ1-2 gives the full variable domain: KAGVTQTPRYLIKTRGQQVTLSCSPISGHRSVSWYQQTPGQGLQFLFEYFSETQRNKGNFPGRFSGRQFSNSRSEMNVSTLELGDSALYLCASSSSSPGSYGYTFGSGTRLTVV.

V is TRBV18 and J is TRBJ2-5, with 9 bases lining up with TRBD1. The CDR3 covers 16 residues. Germline CDR1 and CDR2: KGHSH and LQKENI. V lost 1 base and J lost 5; bases outside the gene matches: 8. CDR3 sequence reads: CASSPQQGAMGETQYF. As DNA, the CDR3 is TGTGCCAGCTCACCACAACAGGGGGCGATGGGGGAGACCCAGTACTTC.

The chain joins TRBV3-1 (or the pseudogene TRBV3-2) to TRBJ1-3; D remains unclear. Germline V gene data show CDR1 as LGHDT and CDR2 as YNNKEL (reference sequence). The CDR3 extends over 16 amino acids. The V end lost 0 bases, the J end lost 0 bases, and 9 bases lay between the germline ends. As DNA, the CDR3 is TGTGCCAGCAGCCAAGAACGACGGAGCTCTGGAAACACCATATATTTT. Protein product: CASSQERRSSGNTIYF.

This chain connects TRBV19 to TRBJ2-1, with 11 nucleotides matching TRBD1. V lost 2 bases to trimming and J lost 7 bases; unmatched junction nucleotides: 7. The germline V gene encodes CDR1 LNHDA and CDR2 SQIVND (reference sequence). The length of the CDR3 is 16 residues. Here the CDR3 reads CASSIFGTGGLNEQFF. The DNA of the CDR3 is TGTGCCAGTAGTATATTCGGGACAGGGGGTTTGAATGAGCAGTTCTTC. The full variable domain, rest sourced from reference TRBV19 and TRBJ2-1, is DGGITQSPKYLFRKEGQNVTLSCEQNLNHDAMYWYRQDPGQGLRLIYYSQIVNDFQKGDIAEGYSVSREKKESFPLTVTSAQKNPTAFYLCASSIFGTGGLNEQFFGPGTRLTVL.

V usage is TRBV29-1 and J usage is TRBJ1-3; D is unclear. Germline V CDR1 and CDR2: SQVTM, ANQGSEA. V lost 4 bases and J lost 9, with 19 bases in between. This CDR3 has 14 amino acids. As DNA, the CDR3 is TGCAGCGTTGTGGAGGGAGAGACGGTGGGCACCATATATTTT. Amino acids: CSVVEGETVGTIYF.

V is TRBV5-4 and J is TRBJ2-1; D might be TRBD2 (7 bases). The CDR3 consists of 15 residues. Trimming left V 2 bases short and J 2 bases short, with 11 bases between. Germline V gene sequence: CDR1 SGHNT, CDR2 YYREEE (reference sequence). Here the CDR3 DNA reads TGTGCCAGCAGCTTCGGCGGGGGCCCCTACAATGAGCAGTTCTTC. Protein sequence: CASSFGGGPYNEQFF.

This clone was recorded a few times. The chain links TRBV28 to TRBJ1-5; TRBD1 is a possible D gene (6 bases). This CDR3 contains 14 residues. Per germline, CDR1 MDHEN and CDR2 SYDVKM. V gave up 6 bases and J gave up 4 bases, with 13 bases separating them. CDR3 region: CASRDPTGNQPQHF. CDR3 DNA: TGTGCCAGCAGGGACCCGACAGGTAATCAGCCCCAGCATTTT.

The V call is TRBV9, the J call TRBJ2-5; 9 nucleotides line up with TRBD2. Germline CDR1 and CDR2: SGDLS and YYNGEE. V dropped 0 bases and J dropped 1; count of bases not matched to a gene: 4. The CDR3 loop spans 16 amino acids. CDR3 residues: CASSVVPSGAQETQYF. CDR3 sequence (DNA): TGTGCCAGCAGCGTAGTTCCTAGCGGGGCCCAAGAGACCCAGTACTTC.

The chain recombines TRBV7-9 with TRBJ2-7; TRBD2 matches at 15 bases. This CDR3 contains 16 residues. The V gene end was trimmed by 4 bases and the J gene end by 6 bases; junction bases not matched to a gene: 7. Germline CDR1 SEHNR, CDR2 FQNEAQ (reference sequence). CDR3 in DNA: TGTGCCAGCAGCTCGGGACTAGCGGGGGGCCCGGTCGAGCAGTACTTC. Translated: CASSSGLAGGPVEQYF.

The rearrangement links TRBV5-1 to TRBJ2-5, with TRBD2 matching 7 bases. The junction had 4 bases not matched to a gene; V was cut back by 0 bases and J by 2 bases. In germline, CDR1 is SGHRS, CDR2 YFSETQ. CDR3 length: 15 amino acids. This CDR3 is CASSLVASGQETQYF. The CDR3 coding sequence is TGCGCCAGCAGCTTGGTGGCTAGCGGACAAGAGACCCAGTACTTC.

This chain joins TRBV4-1 and TRBJ1-2, with TRBD1 matching 11 bases. Per the germline V gene, CDR1 is MGHRA and CDR2 is YSYEKL. The V and J ends lost 4 bases and 8 bases, in that order; junction bases with no gene match: 9. The CDR3 is 15 residues long. The CDR3 reads CASSLRTGGDVGYTF. The CDR3 coding sequence is TGCGCCAGCAGCCTGCGGACAGGGGGCGACGTCGGCTACACCTTC.

The chain employs TRBV6-5 and TRBJ2-6; no firm D call. The V and J ends lost 7 bases and 0 bases respectively, with 7 bases between them. The germline V gene encodes CDR1 MNHEY and CDR2 SVGAGI. This CDR3 spans 14 amino acids. The CDR3 loop is CASTRRSGANVLTF. The DNA of the CDR3 is TGTGCCAGCACCAGGCGCTCTGGGGCCAACGTCCTGACTTTC.

The chain carries TRBV4-2 and TRBJ1-3, with 8 bases fitting TRBD1. Germline V gene lookup returns CDR1 LGHNA and CDR2 YNFKEQ. The CDR3 loop spans 17 amino acids. The V segment lost 2 bases and the J segment 0 bases; nucleotides outside the gene matches: 6. The CDR3 loop is CASSQPGTGTSGNTIYF. CDR3 coding DNA: TGTGCCAGCAGCCAACCCGGGACAGGCACCTCTGGAAACACCATATATTTT.

The V and J genes are TRBV6-5 and TRBJ1-5; no firm D call. There are 13 residues in the CDR3. CDR1 is MNHEY, CDR2 SVGAGI, per germline. Trimming left V 6 bases short and J 0 bases short, with 6 bases between. CDR3 in amino acids: CASRADSNQPQHF. In nucleotides, the CDR3 is TGTGCCAGCAGAGCCGATAGCAATCAGCCCCAGCATTTT.

V and J are TRBV2 and TRBJ1-6; 9 bases line up with TRBD1. This CDR3 is built from 15 residues. V dropped 5 bases and J dropped 9; count of bases not matched to a gene: 8. CDR1 and CDR2 from the germline V gene are SNHLY and FYNNEI. The CDR3 loop reads CASSTGTGRSSPLHF. The CDR3 coding sequence is TGTGCCAGCAGTACCGGGACAGGGCGAAGTTCACCCCTCCACTTT. Based on the CDR3 plus reference TRBV2 and TRBJ1-6, the full variable domain is EPEVTQTPSHQVTQMGQEVILRCVPISNHLYFYWYRQILGQKVEFLVSFYNNEISEKSEIFDDQFSVERPDGSNFTLKIRSTKLEDSAMYFCASSTGTGRSSPLHFGNGTRLTVT.

The V call is TRBV15, the J call TRBJ2-7; D ambiguous. Trimming removed 0 bases from V and 2 bases from J, with 8 bases in between. Germline values: CDR1 LNHNV, CDR2 YYDKDF (reference sequence). This CDR3 region has 14 residues. The CDR3 loop reads CATSRDGSAYEQYV. The CDR3 coding sequence is TGTGCCACCAGCAGAGATGGCAGCGCCTACGAGCAGTACGTC.

There are a few counts of this clone. This chain links TRBV7-9 with TRBJ1-6; 7 bases map to TRBD1. CDR3 length equals 15 residues. CDR1 SEHNR and CDR2 FQNEAQ come from the germline V gene (reference sequence). The ends lost 3 bases at V and 7 bases at J; junction bases unmatched: 6. The CDR3: CASSLGGQLNSPLHF. CDR3 bases: TGTGCCAGCAGCTTGGGGGGACAGCTAAATTCACCCCTCCACTTT.

The chain uses TRBV18 and TRBJ1-5, with 7 bases lining up with TRBD1. This CDR3 comprises 14 residues. CDR1 is KGHSH and CDR2 is LQKENI in the germline V gene. The junction had 3 bases not matched to a gene; V was cut back by 3 bases and J by 4 bases. CDR3 sequence: CASSPDRTNQPQHF. The CDR3 DNA reads as TGTGCCAGCTCACCGGACAGGACGAATCAGCCCCAGCATTTT.

The chain recombines TRBV18 with TRBJ2-1, with TRBD1 matching 7 bases. J was trimmed by 2 bases and V by 5 bases; bases with no gene match: 9. The CDR3 extends over 16 amino acids. The germline gives CDR1 KGHSH, CDR2 LQKENI. The CDR3 region has the DNA TGTGCCAGCTCATCGACAGGGCCTCGACCCTACAATGAGCAGTTCTTC. As protein: CASSSTGPRPYNEQFF.

A single count supports this clone. The chain uses TRBV7-9 and TRBJ2-2, with TRBD1 as a possible D gene (6 bases). Germline CDR1 is SEHNR and CDR2 is FQNEAQ (reference sequence). CDR3 size: 11 residues. V lost 11 bases, J lost 6 bases, and 10 bases lay in between. The CDR3 nucleotides are TGTGCCCCAGGGGTCTCCGGGGAGCTGTTTTTT. Amino acids: CAPGVSGELFF.

The V and J genes are TRBV27 and TRBJ2-3; the D gene is possibly TRBD2 (6 bases). This CDR3 has 14 residues. Germline CDR1 reads MNHEY; CDR2 reads SMNVEV (reference sequence). Trimming pared 4 bases from V and 2 bases from J, leaving 10 bases between. CDR3 protein: CASSSRGSTDTQYF. The CDR3 nucleotides are TGTGCCAGCAGTTCCCGGGGGTCCACAGATACGCAGTATTTT.

The V gene is TRBV7-8, the J gene TRBJ1-6; no firm D call. CDR3 length equals 16 residues. Trimming pared 5 bases from V and 6 bases from J, leaving 17 bases between. Germline V gene lookup returns CDR1 SGHVS and CDR2 FQNEAQ. CDR3 coding DNA: TGTGCCAGCAGCACGAGGGCGTCTCAGGCTAATTCACCCCTCCACTTT. Its protein is CASSTRASQANSPLHF.